Included here is one T cell receptor beta chain sequence, with context. Its antigen remains unknown. This CDR3 is built from 17 residues. J was trimmed by 4 bases and V by 0 bases; bases with no gene match: 9. Germline lookup yields CDR1 LGHNT and CDR2 FRNRAP. The sample is drawn from a study of shared clonotypes between healthy human individuals. For the study at large: Three plates were used per donor for CD4 naive, three for CD4 memory, two for CD8 naive and one for CD8 memory.

The healthy adult donors were HIV-negative and reported no recent acute infections or vaccinations. Findings and limits, study-wide: Blood alone was sampled, and tissue repertoires likely differ. Estimated clonotype richness was generally higher in naive than memory subsets.

The protocol was immunoSEQ multiplex PCR, while the TCRdb copy is restricted to in-frame clones and leaves out a portion. The data hold 800,000 to 1,200,000 clones, with around 78% observed a single time. This sequence originates from a man aged 18 to 35 in good health. Some clones in this sample may be carry-over from other donors' samples. The sample comprised memory CD4+ T cells from PBMCs. Subset defined: CD45RA-negative fraction. This rearrangement joins TRBV12-5 to TRBJ2-7, with TRBD1 matching over 10 bases. CDR3: CASGLVSPGQGTYEQYF. As DNA, the CDR3 is TGTGCTAGTGGTTTGGTTTCACCGGGACAGGGGACATACGAGCAGTACTTC.